The T cell receptor beta chain described here comes from a study of OX40 agonist ivuxolimab in advanced cancers. Overall study context: Dose-escalation subjects each had hepatocellular carcinoma, melanoma, renal cell or head and neck cancer. In three patients, partial responses were observed, one with hepatocellular carcinoma and two with cutaneous melanoma.

The CDR3 consists of 13 residues. Germline V lookup: CDR1 SGHRS, CDR2 YFSETQ. V shed 4 bases and J 1 base; nucleotides not matched to a gene: 0. With respect to this clone: Its specificity is not known.

Sequencing was performed with immunoSEQ multiplex PCR; in TCRdb, only in-frame clones are kept and a portion is missing. The sample yields some 74,000 clones, more than 75% seen once. Broader study findings: Clonal expansion by week 6 occurred in CD4+ and CD8+ blood T cells (at 0.1 to 3.0 mg/kg).

The material sequenced was CD4+ or CD8+ T cells sorted from blood, taken in a trial of the OX40 agonist ivuxolimab. V gene TRBV5-1 combines with J gene TRBJ1-1; 8 bases align to TRBD1. The sequence was obtained from an adult with an advanced solid tumor such as melanoma, head and neck, liver or kidney cancer. Written as DNA, the CDR3 is TGCGCCAGCAGCCAGGGGGCGAACACTGAAGCTTTCTTT. Protein product: CASSQGANTEAFF.